The clone carrying this TCR beta chain occurred many times. Germline assignment: CDR1 SGHRS and CDR2 YFSETQ. V lost 0 bases and J 4 bases, leaving 13 bases between the germline ends. The CDR3 length is 15 residues. The sample is drawn from a study of T-cell reconstitution after alpha-beta-depleted transplantation in children. Construction of the TCRbeta library involved unique molecular identifiers. TCRdb reprocessed the PCR reads with MiXCR, giving one entry per CDR3 protein. The table has a few hundred thousand distinct CDR3 sequences, approximately 10% seen once. The sample consisted of PBMCs from the stem cell graft donor, taken from the stem cell graft. The chain recombines TRBV5-1 with TRBJ1-1; tentative D call: TRBD1 (5 bases). This receptor was obtained from a human donor who donated a stem cell graft to a child with acute lymphoblastic leukemia. CDR3 DNA: TGCGCCAGCAGCTTGGGGCAGGGCGTTGGCACTGAAGCTTTCTTT. It codes for CASSLGQGVGTEAFF.